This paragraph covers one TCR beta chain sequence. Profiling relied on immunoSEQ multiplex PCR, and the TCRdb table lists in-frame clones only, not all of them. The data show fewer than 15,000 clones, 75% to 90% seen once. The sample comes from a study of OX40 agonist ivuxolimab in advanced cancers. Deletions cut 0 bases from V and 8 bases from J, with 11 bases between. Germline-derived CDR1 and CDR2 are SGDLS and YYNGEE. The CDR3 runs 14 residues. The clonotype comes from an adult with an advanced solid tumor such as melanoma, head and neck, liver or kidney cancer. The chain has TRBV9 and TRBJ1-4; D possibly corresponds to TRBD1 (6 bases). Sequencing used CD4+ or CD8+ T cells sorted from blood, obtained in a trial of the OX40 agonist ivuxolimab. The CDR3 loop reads CASSVEGVSEKLFF. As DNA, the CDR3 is TGTGCCAGCAGCGTAGAGGGGGTTTCGGAAAAACTGTTTTTT.